This T cell receptor (beta chain) was recorded in a study of T cell responses to AZD1222 COVID-19 vaccine. Study-wide results and limits: Spike-specific TCRs gained breadth and depth after people received two AZD1222 doses. Most donors were white British, females outnumbered males, and clonal diversity was possibly underestimated. Repertoire collection took place solely once the T cell response had peaked.

Sequencing used immunoSEQ multiplex PCR; TCRdb keeps in-frame clones, though not all of them. The sample lists roughly 150,000 clones, less than 95% occurring once. V was pared by 4 bases and J by 6 bases, with 8 bases of the junction left unmatched. CDR1 and CDR2 (germline): WNHNN, SYGVQD (reference sequence). This CDR3 spans 15 amino acids. Regarding this clone: Its antigen is unidentified.

This specimen consisted of peripheral blood, obtained on day 0 of AZD1222 vaccination. This receptor was taken from an adult in good health. The chain is built from TRBV10-1 and TRBJ2-1; TRBD1 agrees at 8 bases. The CDR3 sequence: CASSGSGTGLNEQFF. Written as DNA, the CDR3 is TGCGCCAGCAGTGGTTCCGGGACAGGACTCAATGAGCAGTTCTTC.